The source of this TCR beta chain is a study of cytomegalovirus exposure and HLA in healthy donors. PCR involved 60 Vbeta and 13 Jbeta primers. TCRdb's copy holds only in-frame clones and misses some; the assay was immunoSEQ multiplex PCR. Among under 200,000 clones listed, approximately 80% were seen once. V lost 1 base, J lost 9 bases, and 10 bases lay in between. The CDR3 sequence is 12 residues long. Germline V lookup: CDR1 SGHDN, CDR2 FVKESK. Points from the study as a whole: Analyses of presence and absence presupposed an approximately uniform sequencing depth across donors.

As regards this clone: Its cognate antigen is unknown.

This clonotype originated in a woman in her thirties or forties in good health and CMV-seropositive. The sequenced material came from PBMCs. This sequence joins TRBV14 and TRBJ2-7; TRBD2 might be the D (6 bases). CDR3 sequence (DNA): TGTGCCAGCAGCCAAGTGACCGGGAGGCAGTACTTC. As protein: CASSQVTGRQYF.